One sample yielded the 19 T cell receptor beta chains listed below, sequenced in a study of T-cell memory formation after mild COVID-19. One entry per CDR3 protein, called by TCRdb with MiXCR from the 5' RACE reads. The data show about 190,000 distinct CDR3 sequences, with around 17% seen just once and 2.4% held by the top ten. Sequenced: PBMCs or a T cell subset sorted from them (not recorded which). The receptors were sampled from an adult woman who had mild COVID-19 (a few samples of this study predate the infection). Cell type and time point are not known.

This clonotype was counted between two and nine times. This rearrangement joins TRBV27 to TRBJ2-5; 7 bases fit TRBD1. The trim removed 4 bases at V and 2 bases at J, leaving 7 bases unmatched. The germline V gene encodes CDR1 MNHEY and CDR2 SMNVEV (reference sequence). The CDR3 spans 15 residues. The DNA for the CDR3 is TGTGCCAGCAGTTCCAATAGGGGGCATCAAGAGACCCAGTACTTC. Its protein product is CASSSNRGHQETQYF.

This chain joins TRBV12-3 or TRBV12-4 and TRBJ1-1; 10 bases match TRBD1. The CDR3 is made up of 14 amino acids. The V gene end was trimmed by 5 bases and the J gene end by 4 bases; junction bases not matched to a gene: 4. The CDR3 is CASSRGQGGTEAFF. CDR3 coding DNA: TGTGCCAGCAGTCGCGGACAGGGGGGCACTGAAGCTTTCTTT.

This clonotype was detected only a few times. V gene TRBV29-1 combines with J gene TRBJ2-1; 7 bases are shared with TRBD1. This CDR3 spans 15 amino acids. V trimming: 5 bases; J trimming: 7 bases; junction bases outside the gene matches: 14. From germline, CDR1 is SQVTM and CDR2 ANQGSEA. The CDR3 DNA follows: TGCAGCGTTCGAAGAGGTAGGACAGGTCAAAATGAGCAGTTCTTC. This translates into CSVRRGRTGQNEQFF.

The chain uses TRBV25-1 and TRBJ1-1, with D possibly TRBD1 on 6 matching bases. CDR3 length: 14 residues. Looked up from germline, CDR1 is MGHDK and CDR2 is SYGVNS. The germline V and J ends were trimmed by 8 bases and 2 bases, with 15 bases remaining between them. CDR3 DNA sequence: TGTGCCAGCTCCCGGGGCGGGGGCAACACTGAAGCTTTCTTT. It yields the protein CASSRGGGNTEAFF.

This clonotype showed up just a few times. The chain recombines TRBV12-5 with TRBJ1-1, with 9 bases matching TRBD1. Germline V lookup: CDR1 LGHNT, CDR2 FRNRAP. This CDR3 has 17 amino acids. J lost 5 bases, V lost 6 bases, and 16 bases had no gene match. The CDR3 coding sequence is TGTGCTAGTGGCTACAGTCGGGACAGGGTAAGAGGGACTGAAGCTTTCTTT. This encodes CASGYSRDRVRGTEAFF.

This chain joins TRBV14 and TRBJ1-1; D remains unclear. This CDR3 is built from 12 residues. Germline V CDR1 and CDR2: SGHDN, FVKESK. The V end was cut by 4 bases, the J end by 9 bases, with 12 bases between. The CDR3 DNA sequence: TGTGCCAGCAGCCCCGGAGGGCAAAAAGCTTTCTTT. Translation gives CASSPGGQKAFF.

This clonotype has just a few counts. This chain uses TRBV6-5 with TRBJ2-6, with 9 nucleotides matching TRBD1. CDR1 and CDR2 (germline): MNHEY, SVGAGI. Trimming took 5 bases from V and 2 from J; bases not matched to a gene: 13. The CDR3 consists of 19 residues. CDR3 bases: TGTGCCAGCAGTAATGCCGTCTACGGGACAGGGACTGGGGCCAACGTCCTGACTTTC. Amino acid sequence: CASSNAVYGTGTGANVLTF.

The rearrangement uses TRBV30 and TRBJ2-7; 10 positions match TRBD1. V shed 5 bases, J shed 3 bases, and the junction held 4 bases outside the gene matches. This CDR3 comprises 13 residues. CDR1 and CDR2 from the germline V gene are GTSNPN and SVGIG (reference sequence). The CDR3 protein is CAWSTGGVYEQYF. The CDR3 DNA reads TGTGCCTGGTCGACAGGGGGCGTCTACGAGCAGTACTTC.

The chain couples TRBV5-1 to TRBJ1-1; 9 bases match TRBD1. This CDR3 has 17 residues. The ends lost 0 bases at V and 1 base at J; junction bases unmatched: 7. Per the germline V gene, CDR1 is SGHRS and CDR2 is YFSETQ. CDR3: CASSLGVGTGKNTEAFF. The CDR3 coding sequence is TGCGCCAGCAGCTTGGGAGTCGGGACAGGGAAGAACACTGAAGCTTTCTTT.

This clonotype was detected ten times or more. The chain uses TRBV15 and TRBJ1-2, with D unresolved. This CDR3 contains 15 residues. Germline V gene lookup returns CDR1 LNHNV and CDR2 YYDKDF (reference sequence). V was trimmed by 6 bases and J by 4 bases, leaving 18 bases between them. Written as DNA, the CDR3 is TGTGCCACCAGGCCGGAGGGCGGGTCGAGCTATGGCTACACCTTC. This sequence encodes CATRPEGGSSYGYTF. Drawing the rest from reference TRBV15 and TRBJ1-2, the complete variable domain is DAMVIQNPRYQVTQFGKPVTLSCSQTLNHNVMYWYQQKSSQAPKLLFHYYDKDFNNEADTPDNFQSRRPNTSFCFLDIRSPGLGDTAMYLCATRPEGGSSYGYTFGSGTRLTVV.

The J gene is TRBJ1-6, the V gene TRBV27, with TRBD1 identical over 7 bases. Looked up from germline, CDR1 is MNHEY and CDR2 is SMNVEV (reference sequence). This CDR3 region has 14 residues. Trimming cost V 10 bases and J 6 bases; bases outside gene matches: 9. In nucleotides, the CDR3 is TGTGCCATCGCTATGACAGGGCCTAATTCACCCCTCCACTTT. Protein product: CAIAMTGPNSPLHF.

In this sample, this clonotype turned up a few times. The V call is TRBV5-5, the J call TRBJ1-2; no firm D call. V was shortened by 4 bases and J by 4 bases, with 17 bases between the two germline ends. The V gene's germline CDR1 is SGHKS and CDR2 YYEKEE (reference sequence). This CDR3 region has 15 residues. CDR3 bases: TGTGCCAGCAGCCCGGACGGACCGAGTTTCTATGGCTACACCTTC. Amino acid sequence: CASSPDGPSFYGYTF. The entire variable domain, with the rest obtained from reference TRBV5-5 and TRBJ1-2, is as follows: DAGVTQSPTHLIKTRGQQVTLRCSPISGHKSVSWYQQVLGQGPQFIFQYYEKEERGRGNFPDRFSARQFPNYSSELNVNALLLGDSALYLCASSPDGPSFYGYTFGSGTRLTVV.

In its sample, this clonotype was seen many times. The chain carries TRBV4-1 and TRBJ2-5; the D call may be TRBD1 or TRBD2 (5 bases each). Trimming cost V 5 bases and J 14 bases, with 21 bases left between them. This CDR3 has 13 amino acids. In germline, CDR1 is MGHRA, CDR2 YSYEKL. CDR3 bases: TGCGCCAGCAGCGGGCGCCGATCCCGGGACGTCTACTTC. Translated, it gives CASSGRRSRDVYF.

This clonotype was detected many times. This chain uses TRBV10-3 with TRBJ2-3, with 8 bases fitting TRBD2. Germline CDR1 ENHRY, CDR2 SYGVKD. V lost 9 bases to trimming and J lost 4 bases; unmatched junction nucleotides: 6. The CDR3 consists of 13 residues. The CDR3 region is CAISERGPDTQYF. The CDR3 DNA reads as TGTGCCATTTCGGAGCGGGGGCCAGATACGCAGTATTTT.

The sample holds many counts of this clonotype. The J gene is TRBJ2-3, the V gene TRBV7-3; D remains ambiguous. This CDR3 has 14 amino acids. With 4 bases removed from V and 5 bases from J, the gap between germline ends came to 13 bases. Germline lookup yields CDR1 SGHTA and CDR2 FQGTGA. The CDR3 DNA reads as TGTGCCAGCAGCTCATCCCGCCCCGGAGATACGCAGTATTTT. The encoded protein is CASSSSRPGDTQYF. The whole variable domain, remainder taken from reference TRBV7-3 and TRBJ2-3, is GAGVSQTPSNKVTEKGKYVELRCDPISGHTALYWYRQSLGQGPEFLIYFQGTGAADDSGLPNDRFFAVRPEGSVSTLKIQRTERGDSAVYLCASSSSRPGDTQYFGPGTRLTVL.

V usage is TRBV5-6 and J usage is TRBJ2-7, with 7 bases aligning to TRBD1. The CDR3 loop spans 16 amino acids. Trimming took 0 bases from V and 0 from J; bases not matched to a gene: 6. Germline V gene data show CDR1 as SGHDT and CDR2 as YYEEEE. The CDR3 sequence: CASSLEGAIPSYEQYF. The CDR3 DNA reads TGTGCCAGCAGCTTGGAGGGGGCTATACCCTCCTACGAGCAGTACTTC.

The gene calls are TRBV7-9 and TRBJ2-1; 13 positions match TRBD2. This CDR3 spans 17 amino acids. V gave up 5 bases and J gave up 8 bases; unmatched junction bases: 12. Germline CDR1 and CDR2: SEHNR and FQNEAQ (reference sequence). This CDR3 reads CASSPRLAGGRSHEQFF. The CDR3 region has the DNA TGTGCCAGCAGCCCAAGACTAGCGGGAGGTAGGAGCCATGAGCAGTTCTTC.

The rearrangement links TRBV27 to TRBJ2-3, with D possibly called TRBD1 or TRBD2 (7 bases each). Germline V lookup: CDR1 MNHEY, CDR2 SMNVEV (reference sequence). This CDR3 contains 14 residues. V was clipped by 6 bases and J by 6 bases, with 16 bases between them. The CDR3 DNA is TGTGCCAGCAGGTCCAGGGGGGGCCGGGATACGCAGTATTTT. Protein: CASRSRGGRDTQYF.

The chain is built from TRBV6-6 and TRBJ2-1; 10 nucleotides match TRBD1. The CDR3 loop spans 15 amino acids. Trimming took 4 bases from V and 8 from J; bases not matched to a gene: 8. Germline lookup yields CDR1 MNHNY and CDR2 SVGAGI (reference sequence). CDR3 in DNA: TGTGCCAGCAGTTCTCCGGGACAGGGGTTTCATGAGCAGTTCTTC. Its translation is CASSSPGQGFHEQFF.